These 32 T cell receptor beta chains originate from one sample sequenced in a study of tumor-infiltrating lymphocytes in primary liver carcinoma. A primer in the constant region served to generate TCR beta cDNA from 500 to 600 ng of total RNA. Sequencing libraries for TCR beta derived from three nested multiplex PCR rounds that used slightly modified ARM-PCR. PCR rounds one and two used TRBV1-TRBV30 forward primers with a C-beta reverse primer for roughly 10 cycles each. TCRdb re-derived calls from the multiplex PCR reads in MiXCR, one entry per CDR3 protein. This table has more than 85,000 distinct CDR3 sequences, roughly 80% appearing once. RNA and DNA were co-extracted from 20-30 mg of unsorted bulk tissue. The material sequenced was liver tumor tissue from sampling region 3. Subset described: tumor region T3, left-lateral pole. These receptors were taken from a man aged 35 to 55 with primary liver carcinoma and hepatitis B virus infection.

As regards this clonotype: A read error may account for a junction end that differs from germline. This sequence joins TRBV6-2 or TRBV6-3 and TRBJ1-1, with D unclear. The CDR3 loop spans 11 amino acids. Looked up from germline, CDR1 is MNHEY and CDR2 is SVGEGT. CDR3 amino acids: CASSYVVEAFF. The CDR3 region has the DNA TGCGCCAGCAGTTACGTAGTGGAAGCTTTCTTT.

This rearrangement joins TRBV6-2 or TRBV6-3 to TRBJ2-3; D may match TRBD1 or TRBD2 (6 bases each). CDR3 size: 14 residues. V was pared by 7 bases and J by 9 bases, with 20 bases between. Per germline, CDR1 MNHEY and CDR2 SVGEGT. CDR3 sequence (DNA): TGTGCCAGCAACAGGGACTCTAGCAGAGAAACGCAGTATTTT. Translation: CASNRDSSRETQYF.

A word on this clonotype: The conserved closing phenylalanine or tryptophan is absent in this CDR3, likely reflecting a read error. The chain has TRBV29-1 and TRBJ2-7, with TRBD1 matching over 7 bases. Germline CDR1 reads SQVTM; CDR2 reads ANQGSEA. The CDR3 is 14 amino acids. The V segment lost 5 bases and the J segment 0 bases; nucleotides outside the gene matches: 7. CDR3 protein: CSVKQGPNSYEQYL. CDR3 DNA sequence: TGCAGCGTTAAACAGGGGCCCAACTCCTACGAGCAGTACCTC.

A note on this clonotype: Just one base apart from a much larger clone, this may be a read error. The chain is built from TRBV28 and TRBJ2-5; 7 nucleotides agree with TRBD2. The CDR3 is 14 amino acids. The V gene's germline CDR1 is MDHEN and CDR2 SYDVKM. In nucleotides, the CDR3 is TGTGCCAGCCGACTCAGCGGGAATCAAGAGGCCCAGTACTTC. Translation: CASRLSGNQEAQYF.

As concerns this clonotype: An end of the junction differs from the germline gene, which may be a read error. The rearrangement uses TRBV11-1 and TRBJ2-6, with D possibly called TRBD1 or TRBD2 (5 bases each). This CDR3 is 14 amino acids long. Germline V gene lookup returns CDR1 SGHAT and CDR2 FQDESV (reference sequence). For the CDR3, the DNA is TGTGCCAGCAGCTGGAACTCTGGGACCAGCGTCTTGACTTTC. The encoded protein is CASSWNSGTSVLTF.

This chain links TRBV12-3 or TRBV12-4 with TRBJ2-1; the D gene is possibly TRBD2 (5 bases). This CDR3 has 13 residues. The V end lost 10 bases, the J end lost 6 bases, and 16 bases lay between the germline ends. DNA of the CDR3: TGTGCCAACCAATTTGGTGGAGGCAATGAGCAGTTCTTC. Translation: CANQFGGGNEQFF.

Details on this clonotype: A read error may account for a junction end that differs from germline. The rearrangement links TRBV5-6 to TRBJ1-1; D is uncertain. The CDR3 runs 14 residues. The germline gives CDR1 SGHDT, CDR2 YYEEEE. CDR3 in DNA: TGTGCCGGCAGCGCACGACACGGGCGGACTGAAGCTTTCTTT. Its protein product is CAGSARHGRTEAFF.

The chain combines TRBV12-3 or TRBV12-4 with TRBJ2-3; 8 bases fit TRBD1. V lost 3 bases, J lost 14 bases, and 13 bases stayed unmatched. There are 14 residues in the CDR3. The CDR3 reads CASSFTGGGDTLYF. The CDR3, as DNA: TGTGCCAGCAGTTTCACAGGGGGTGGGGATACACTGTATTTT.

On this clonotype itself: The junction departs from germline at one end; a sequencing error may be responsible. The rearrangement joins TRBV12-3 or TRBV12-4 to TRBJ2-2; TRBD1 is a possible D gene (6 bases). The CDR3 is 16 amino acids. DNA of the CDR3: TGTGCCAGCAGTTCAGAGCAGGGGAGAGTGCTCGGGGAGCTGTTTTTC. Translation gives CASSSEQGRVLGELFF.

This chain uses TRBV6-1 with TRBJ2-3, with 8 bases lining up with TRBD1. Germline CDR1 reads MNHNS; CDR2 reads SASEGT. The CDR3 sequence is 16 residues long. The DNA for the CDR3 is TGTAGCAGCAGTGAAGCAGGAGGACAGGGACCAAATACGCAGTATTTT. This sequence encodes CSSSEAGGQGPNTQYF.

This clonotype occurred many times. Mismatch with germline at one junction end may stem from a read error. The chain links TRBV30 to TRBJ1-1; D is unclear. Germline assignment: CDR1 GTSNPN and CDR2 SVGIG (reference sequence). The CDR3 spans 11 residues. The CDR3 bases are TGTGCCAGGAGTTCGGGCAATAGGGCTTTCTTT. Amino acid sequence: CARSSGNRAFF. The entire variable domain, with the rest obtained from reference TRBV30 and TRBJ1-1, is as follows: SQTIHQWPATLVQPVGSPLSLECTVEGTSNPNLYWYRQAAGRGLQLLFYSVGIGQISSEVPQNLSASRPQDRQFILSSKKLLLSDSGFYLCARSSGNRAFFGQGTRLTVV.

In regard to this clonotype: At one of its ends the junction is not consistent with the germline gene, which may arise from a read error. The chain combines TRBV7-9 with TRBJ1-5, with no clear D. CDR1 is SEHNR, CDR2 FQNEAQ, per germline (reference sequence). CDR3 length: 14 amino acids. The CDR3 coding sequence is TGTGTCAGCAGCTTAGGGAACTCGAGTCAGCCCCAGCATTTT. It is translated as CVSSLGNSSQPQHF.

The chain is built from TRBV11-1 and TRBJ2-3; D may be TRBD1 or TRBD2 (5 bases each). Germline V gene data show CDR1 as SGHAT and CDR2 as FQDESV (reference sequence). CDR3 length equals 19 residues. Trimming removed 6 bases at V and 2 bases at J, with 27 bases between. In DNA, the CDR3 is TGTGCCAGCAGTTCTGGGGGAAGCTCTGATGGAGCCCCCACAGATACGCAGTATTTT. This codes for CASSSGGSSDGAPTDTQYF.

Notes on this clonotype: Since no conserved phenylalanine or tryptophan closes the CDR3, a read error is the likely cause. The chain recombines TRBV6-5 with TRBJ1-1; possibly TRBD1 for D (6 bases). V lost 10 bases to trimming and J lost 3 bases, with 12 bases between them. Germline V CDR1 and CDR2: MNHEY, SVGAGI. This CDR3 region has 12 residues. The CDR3 DNA reads as TGTGCCATTAGTGGGACACACACTGAAGCTTTCATT. Translated: CAISGTHTEAFI.

A word on this clonotype: A read error is possible here, since a much larger clone lies one base away. In nucleotides, the CDR3 is TGTGCCAGTAGCGCTAAGCCCCATGCGGGAGGGCTCTACGAGCACTACTTC. This codes for CASSAKPHAGGLYEHYF. The gene calls are TRBV19 and TRBJ2-7; 9 positions agree with TRBD2. The germline CDR1 and CDR2 sequences are LNHDA and SQIVND (reference sequence). The CDR3 is made up of 17 amino acids.

This chain connects TRBV4-1 to TRBJ2-1, with D possibly being TRBD1 (5 bases). The CDR3 sequence is 15 residues long. V lost 2 bases, J lost 7 bases, and 15 bases lay in between. Germline V gene data show CDR1 as MGHRA and CDR2 as YSYEKL. The CDR3 DNA reads TGCGCCAGCAGCCAACGACAAGGGGCTTGGAATGAGCAGTTCTTC. Translation gives CASSQRQGAWNEQFF.

On this clonotype: At one end the junction does not follow the germline gene, possibly because of a read error. This chain links TRBV5-4 with TRBJ1-4; 7 positions agree with TRBD1. This CDR3 has 14 residues. Germline V gene data show CDR1 as SGHNT and CDR2 as YYREEE (reference sequence). CDR3 loop: CASSPRPGTVMSGF. The CDR3 nucleotides read TGTGCCAGCAGCCCACGACCCGGGACAGTAATGTCTGGATTT.

This clonotype occurred once. One junction end disagrees with the germline gene, perhaps due to a read error. J is TRBJ1-2 and V is TRBV28, with no clear D. CDR1 MDHEN and CDR2 SYDVKM come from the germline V gene. The CDR3 has 13 residues. CDR3 sequence reads: CASSLMVRCGYTF. Here the CDR3 DNA reads TGTGCCAGCAGTTTAATGGTCAGATGTGGCTATACCTTC.

Concerning this clonotype: An end of the junction does not agree with germline; a read error may underlie this. The chain links TRBV6-2 or TRBV6-3 to TRBJ1-5; a weak D match, TRBD1 (5 bases). The CDR3 has 16 residues. Germline V gene data show CDR1 as MNHEY and CDR2 as SVGEGT. The CDR3 here is CASNHTGQPVNQPHHF. DNA for the CDR3: TGTGCCAGCAATCATACAGGCCAGCCAGTGAATCAGCCCCACCATTTT.

The count of this clonotype is one. At one boundary the junction diverges from the germline segment, which might be a read error. This rearrangement joins TRBV5-4 to TRBJ2-1; the match to TRBD2 covers 13 bases. Germline CDR1 SGHNT, CDR2 YYREEE (reference sequence). This CDR3 region has 17 residues. The CDR3 nucleotides read TGTGCCAACAGCCTCGCGACTAGCGGGAGGCTCTACAATGAACAGTTCTTC. This encodes CANSLATSGRLYNEQFF.

This clonotype has only one observation. One junction end disagrees with the germline gene, perhaps due to a read error. The J gene is TRBJ2-6, the V gene TRBV5-6, with D possibly TRBD1 on 5 matching bases. Germline V gene lookup returns CDR1 SGHDT and CDR2 YYEEEE. The CDR3 has 18 amino acids. The CDR3, as DNA: TGTGCCAGCAGCTTGGCCCGGGCAGGGAAGGCTGGGGCCAACGTCCTGAGTTTC. Translating gives CASSLARAGKAGANVLSF.

The J gene is TRBJ2-3, the V gene TRBV14, with 8 bases that match TRBD1. This CDR3 is built from 17 residues. After removal of 2 bases from V and 15 bases from J, the junction contained 22 bases not matched to a gene. Germline-derived CDR1 and CDR2 are SGHDN and FVKESK. CDR3 protein: CASSQRKSRTGTDTHYF. Here the CDR3 DNA reads TGTGCCAGCAGCCAACGAAAATCCCGGACAGGGACAGATACTCACTATTTT.

A note on this clonotype: This is likely a read error, given that the CDR3 carries no conserved phenylalanine or tryptophan at its end. No DNA is shown, since the ends of the CDR3 on it are uncertain; the CDR3 is the one TCRdb lists. V gene TRBV12-3 or TRBV12-4 combines with J gene TRBJ2-3; the D call of TRBD1 is as the table states it, not checked on the DNA. The length of the CDR3 is 13 amino acids, counting both ends. CDR3: CASRGTGGYTQFI.

On this clonotype itself: Without the conserved terminal phenylalanine or tryptophan, this CDR3 likely stems from a read error. The chain has TRBV28 and TRBJ2-7; maybe TRBD1 (5 bases). The CDR3 loop spans 14 amino acids. Germline CDR1 is MDHEN and CDR2 is SYDVKM. The V end lost 5 bases, the J end lost 3 bases, and 14 bases lay between the germline ends. Here the CDR3 DNA reads TGTGCCAGCAGTCCTCAACAGGAATACTACGAGCAGTACTTA. Protein: CASSPQQEYYEQYL.

On this clonotype: A junction end diverges from the germline sequence, so it may reflect a read error. J is TRBJ2-1 and V is TRBV24-1; D call uncertain. CDR1 is KGHDR and CDR2 is SFDVKD in the germline V gene. There are 14 residues in the CDR3. CDR3 residues: CATGDPSDSLEQFF. CDR3 in DNA: TGTGCCACCGGTGACCCTTCGGATTCGCTTGAGCAGTTCTTC.

The chain joins TRBV6-6 to TRBJ1-1; 7 nucleotides line up with TRBD1. The CDR3 loop spans 13 amino acids. Per the germline V gene, CDR1 is MNHNY and CDR2 is SVGAGI (reference sequence). Losses at the gene ends were 5 bases for V and 7 bases for J; bases not matched to a gene: 7. The CDR3 region is CASSTGETIEAFF. The DNA of the CDR3 is TGTGCCAGCAGTACAGGGGAGACTATTGAAGCTTTCTTT.

This clonotype was observed at least ten times. This sequence joins TRBV5-1 and TRBJ1-5; D is undetermined. The CDR3 is 17 residues long. The V end lost 0 bases, the J end lost 7 bases, and 20 bases lay between the germline ends. Per germline, CDR1 SGHRS and CDR2 YFSETQ. The CDR3 region is CASSLARAQRGQQPQHF. Here the CDR3 DNA reads TGCGCCAGCAGCTTGGCCCGCGCCCAGCGGGGTCAACAGCCCCAGCATTTT.

Regarding this clonotype: Because it lacks the conserved phenylalanine or tryptophan at the end, this CDR3 is likely a read error. The genes are TRBV11-1 and TRBJ2-7; 13 nucleotides match TRBD2. From germline, CDR1 is SGHAT and CDR2 FQDESV (reference sequence). CDR3 size: 18 residues. The J segment lost 0 bases and the V segment lost 3 bases, leaving 8 bases of the junction unmatched. The CDR3 here is CASSFPGTSGISSYEQYL. The CDR3 nucleotides are TGTGCCAGCAGCTTTCCCGGGACTAGCGGGATCAGCTCCTACGAGCAGTACCTC.

This clonotype appeared many times. The rearrangement uses TRBV28 and TRBJ2-4; no reliable D call. This CDR3 has 16 amino acids. Germline V gene data show CDR1 as MDHEN and CDR2 as SYDVKM. V lost 5 bases and J 1 base, leaving 15 bases between the germline ends. CDR3 in amino acids: CASSTYRAKAKNIQYF. The CDR3 DNA reads TGTGCCAGCAGTACATACCGGGCCAAGGCCAAAAACATTCAGTACTTC. The full variable domain, in which reference TRBV28 and TRBJ2-4 provide the parts outside the CDR3, is DVKVTQSSRYLVKRTGEKVFLECVQDMDHENMFWYRQDPGLGLRLIYFSYDVKMKEKGDIPEGYSVSREKKERFSLILESASTNQTSMYLCASSTYRAKAKNIQYFGAGTRLSVL.

In the case of this clonotype: Germline is not matched at one junction end, which may reflect a read error. The chain combines TRBV6-5 with TRBJ1-6, with a weak D call TRBD1 (5 bases). This CDR3 is 17 amino acids long. Germline CDR1 is MNHEY and CDR2 is SVGAGI. The CDR3 DNA reads TGTGCCAGCAGTTACTCGATCAGCGCCGGGGGAAATTCACCCCTCAACTTT. It translates to CASSYSISAGGNSPLNF.

As regards this clonotype: Lacking the conserved final phenylalanine or tryptophan, this CDR3 likely reflects a read error. DNA of the CDR3: TGTGCCAGCAGTGACAGCCGGTTAAGCTACGAGCAGTACCTC. This encodes CASSDSRLSYEQYL. The chain combines TRBV6-1 with TRBJ2-7; the D is unclear. The CDR3 is made up of 14 amino acids. The V end was cut by 3 bases, the J end by 3 bases, with 12 bases between. Per the germline V gene, CDR1 is MNHNS and CDR2 is SASEGT.

This clonotype was recorded at least ten times. V gene TRBV4-1 combines with J gene TRBJ1-6; D may be TRBD1 (6 bases). The germline V gene encodes CDR1 MGHRA and CDR2 YSYEKL. The CDR3 totals 15 residues. Between the trimmed V and J ends, which lost 0 bases and 7 bases, there was a span of 10 bases. CDR3 sequence reads: CASSQDSTGNSPLHF. For the CDR3, the DNA is TGCGCCAGCAGCCAAGATAGCACAGGGAATTCACCCCTCCACTTT.